Presented here are 20 T cell receptor beta chains from one specimen sequenced in a study of blood T cell repertoires in COVID-19. Clones were read by immunoSEQ multiplex PCR, and TCRdb kept only the in-frame ones, dropping some. Seen here are about 190,000 clones, just under 80% observed once, and the top ten hold 2.5% to 3%. What was sequenced was peripheral blood. The receptor source for this set is a woman at least 80 years old with active or convalescent COVID-19.

This clone was seen a single time. Germline and junction disagree at one end, which may indicate a read error. The V and J genes are TRBV11-2 and TRBJ2-1, with 7 bases fitting TRBD1. Germline V gene sequence: CDR1 SGHAT, CDR2 FQNNGV. This CDR3 contains 17 residues. The chain's CDR3 is CASSLAVGTDIYDEQFF. In DNA form, the CDR3 reads TGTGCCAGCAGCTTAGCGGTTGGGACAGACATCTACGATGAGCAGTTCTTC.

The chain recombines TRBV6-4 with TRBJ2-4, with 9 bases fitting TRBD2. Looked up from germline, CDR1 is MRHNA and CDR2 is SNTAGT. After removal of 2 bases from V and 7 bases from J, the junction contained 3 bases not matched to a gene. This CDR3 is 14 amino acids long. The CDR3 DNA is TGTGCCAGCAGTGACGGGACTAGCTCCAACATTCAGTACTTC. Translation gives CASSDGTSSNIQYF.

The CDR3 here is CATTRDGGNPDTQYF. The DNA for the CDR3 is TGTGCCACCACCCGCGATGGGGGCAACCCAGATACGCAGTATTTT. The chain employs TRBV2 and TRBJ2-3; TRBD1 is a possible D gene (6 bases). Trimming shortened V by 10 bases and J by 4 bases, and 21 bases separated the two germline ends. This CDR3 is built from 15 residues. Germline V gives CDR1 SNHLY, CDR2 FYNNEI.

This rearrangement joins TRBV5-4 to TRBJ2-5; 12 nucleotides agree with TRBD2. The V gene end was trimmed by 4 bases and the J gene end by 1 base; junction bases not matched to a gene: 5. The CDR3 is 16 amino acids. Germline values: CDR1 SGHNT, CDR2 YYREEE (reference sequence). CDR3 in amino acids: CASSRTSGTFQETQYF. In nucleotides, the CDR3 is TGTGCCAGCAGCCGGACTAGCGGGACGTTCCAAGAGACCCAGTACTTC.

The CDR3 sequence: CASKKAGTVPYEQYF. The CDR3 coding sequence is TGTGCCAGCAAAAAGGCGGGAACAGTCCCCTACGAGCAGTACTTC. V usage is TRBV6-5 and J usage is TRBJ2-7, with a weak D call TRBD2 (6 bases). The CDR3 has 15 amino acids. V was shortened by 7 bases and J by 2 bases, with 18 bases between the two germline ends. Germline V CDR1 and CDR2: MNHEY, SVGAGI.

The chain links TRBV10-3 to TRBJ2-6; 7 nucleotides agree with TRBD2. Germline CDR1 is ENHRY and CDR2 is SYGVKD. The CDR3 runs 15 residues. V shed 6 bases and J 4 bases; nucleotides not matched to a gene: 6. For the CDR3, the DNA is TGTGCCATCAGGAGGGAGGGGACCGGGGCCAACGTCCTGACTTTC. Protein product: CAIRREGTGANVLTF.

J is TRBJ1-2 and V is TRBV3-1 (or the pseudogene TRBV3-2), with a weak D call TRBD1 (5 bases). This CDR3 has 16 amino acids. V shed 3 bases and J shed 8 bases, with 22 bases lying between them. Germline CDR1 is LGHDT and CDR2 is YNNKEL (reference sequence). CDR3 region: CASSQQATGRVKGYTF. Here the CDR3 DNA reads TGTGCCAGCAGCCAGCAAGCGACCGGCAGGGTTAAAGGCTACACCTTC.

The chain combines TRBV10-3 with TRBJ2-7; TRBD2 aligns across 16 bases. V was clipped by 5 bases and J by 5 bases; unmatched bases: 9. Germline CDR1 and CDR2: ENHRY and SYGVKD. CDR3 length equals 17 residues. Here the CDR3 reads CAISKGLAGGSPHEQYF. The CDR3 DNA reads as TGTGCCATCAGTAAGGGACTAGCGGGGGGGAGTCCCCACGAGCAGTACTTC.

The chain employs TRBV5-1 and TRBJ2-7; weak D call: TRBD1 (5 bases). This CDR3 spans 15 amino acids. Deletions cut 0 bases from V and 2 bases from J, with 12 bases between. Germline CDR1 is SGHRS and CDR2 is YFSETQ. CDR3 DNA sequence: TGCGCCAGCAGCTTGGGATCCCAGGGTGCCTACGAGCAGTACTTC. Amino acids: CASSLGSQGAYEQYF.

This clone was recorded once. The chain combines TRBV5-1 with TRBJ2-1; D is possibly TRBD1 (6 bases). CDR1 and CDR2 from the germline V gene are SGHRS and YFSETQ. The CDR3 totals 15 residues. V lost 0 bases and J 6 bases, leaving 13 bases between the germline ends. The CDR3 region is CASSLVRTAPNEQFF. Written as DNA, the CDR3 is TGCGCCAGCAGCTTGGTGAGGACAGCACCCAATGAGCAGTTCTTC.

The genes are TRBV5-1 and TRBJ1-2; 11 bases align to TRBD1. V lost 3 bases, J lost 6 bases, and 1 base stayed unmatched. The CDR3 has 13 residues. Germline V gives CDR1 SGHRS, CDR2 YFSETQ. The CDR3 DNA is TGCGCCAGCAGCTGGGGACAGGGGGATGGCTACACCTTC. Protein product: CASSWGQGDGYTF. The whole variable domain, remainder taken from reference TRBV5-1 and TRBJ1-2, is KAGVTQTPRYLIKTRGQQVTLSCSPISGHRSVSWYQQTPGQGLQFLFEYFSETQRNKGNFPGRFSGRQFSNSRSEMNVSTLELGDSALYLCASSWGQGDGYTFGSGTRLTVV.

J is TRBJ1-5 and V is TRBV6-6; 8 nucleotides match TRBD1. The V segment lost 5 bases and the J segment 5 bases; nucleotides outside the gene matches: 5. CDR3 length equals 14 residues. Germline loops: CDR1 MNHNY, CDR2 SVGAGI (reference sequence). In DNA, the CDR3 is TGTGCCAGCAGTCAGGGGGCGCCAGATCAGCCCCAGCATTTT. Residues: CASSQGAPDQPQHF.

This chain connects TRBV11-3 to TRBJ2-1, with TRBD1 matching over 9 bases. CDR3 length: 16 amino acids. V lost 3 bases and J lost 0; bases outside the gene matches: 3. The germline CDR1 and CDR2 sequences are SGHNT and YENEEA. CDR3 DNA sequence: TGTGCCAGCAGCTTGGGACAGGGCTACTCCTACAATGAGCAGTTCTTC. Translating it yields CASSLGQGYSYNEQFF.

The genes are TRBV5-1 and TRBJ2-1; unclear D gene. The CDR3 is made up of 15 amino acids. Germline CDR1 is SGHRS and CDR2 is YFSETQ. V was pared by 0 bases and J by 2 bases, with 9 bases between. This CDR3 is CASSLASVTYNEQFF. CDR3 DNA sequence: TGCGCCAGCAGCTTGGCGTCAGTAACCTACAATGAGCAGTTCTTC.

The chain employs TRBV6-5 and TRBJ1-1; tentative D call: TRBD1 (6 bases). Germline values: CDR1 MNHEY, CDR2 SVGAGI. V was trimmed by 6 bases and J by 0 bases, leaving 8 bases between them. The length of the CDR3 is 13 residues. CDR3 loop: CASSRGMNTEAFF. For the CDR3, the DNA is TGTGCCAGCAGCAGGGGAATGAACACTGAAGCTTTCTTT.

The chain carries TRBV15 and TRBJ1-5; no definite D call. Germline V gives CDR1 LNHNV, CDR2 YYDKDF (reference sequence). V lost 0 bases and J 6 bases, leaving 9 bases between the germline ends. There are 14 residues in the CDR3. This CDR3 is CATSREVGSQPQHF. The CDR3 DNA reads TGTGCCACCAGCAGAGAGGTTGGGAGTCAGCCCCAGCATTTT.

This clone was seen once. The rearrangement links TRBV5-1 to TRBJ1-4; TRBD1 aligns across 8 bases. The CDR3 loop spans 16 amino acids. Per the germline V gene, CDR1 is SGHRS and CDR2 is YFSETQ. V lost 4 bases and J lost 4; bases outside the gene matches: 9. CDR3 sequence: CASSLRTGIINEKLFF. The CDR3, as DNA: TGCGCCAGCAGCCTCCGGACAGGGATAATTAATGAAAAACTGTTTTTT.

The CDR3 sequence: CASSEARAGRNQPQHF. The DNA for the CDR3 is TGTGCCAGCAGTGAAGCGCGGGCAGGACGGAATCAGCCCCAGCATTTT. This sequence joins TRBV6-1 and TRBJ1-5; D is ambiguous. The CDR3 length is 16 residues. Germline V lookup: CDR1 MNHNS, CDR2 SASEGT. V was shortened by 0 bases and J by 4 bases, with 13 bases between the two germline ends.

This clone came up a few times. V is TRBV6-5 and J is TRBJ1-2; 7 bases map to TRBD1. The length of the CDR3 is 13 residues. The junction had 5 bases not matched to a gene; V was cut back by 2 bases and J by 8 bases. Germline V gene data show CDR1 as MNHEY and CDR2 as SVGAGI. As DNA, the CDR3 is TGTGCCAGCAGTTACGACAGGGTGGGAGGCTACACCTTC. It encodes CASSYDRVGGYTF.

The chain links TRBV6-5 to TRBJ2-1; 14 bases align to TRBD2. CDR1 and CDR2 from the germline V gene are MNHEY and SVGAGI. There are 15 residues in the CDR3. Trimming removed 4 bases from V and 7 bases from J; junction bases left unmatched: 3. The CDR3 nucleotides read TGTGCCAGCAGTTCGACTAGCGGGGGGGCGAATGAGCAGTTCTTC. Encoded protein: CASSSTSGGANEQFF.